The source of this T cell receptor (beta chain) is a study of blood T cell repertoires in COVID-19 (dated by TCRdb to the early 2020s). As for the study more broadly: Samples from collaborators originated in the United States, Italy and Spain and spanned both the acute and convalescent phases of COVID-19. The prospective study material was composed of cDNA or gDNA derived from T cells, B-cell-depleted T cells, or PBMCs. Deeply sampled blood TCRbeta repertoires from subjects exposed to, actively infected with, or recovered from COVID-19 were included in the dataset. The repertoires were released in a freely available public database intended as a resource for research on the immune response to SARS-CoV-2. Samples were obtained from the ongoing ImmuneRACE study (first 160 participants) and from 950 to 1,500 subjects provided by 6 global collaborators. The sample metadata nearly always contained a de-identified subject ID, COVID-19 status, age in years and sex. HLA class I and class II types, where available, came from metadata supplied by the sample provider rather than from assay-based typing. Beyond this particular receptor, the publication reports: How much clinical and demographic metadata was included differed by source and by participant, and the metadata was provided uncurated.

The immunoSEQ Assay, a bias-controlled multiplex PCR, was used to amplify TCRbeta CDR3 regions from genomic DNA. As for the original processing: The number of nucleated cells in each sample was estimated from the amplification of reference gene primers within the assay. To quantify the absolute abundance of each unique TCRbeta CDR3 rearrangement, sequence reads were collapsed and filtered. For each sample, productive Simpson clonality was calculated by taking the square root of Simpson's diversity index across productive rearrangements. Imported from immuneACCESS, the table was reduced by TCRdb to in-frame sequences with V and J called. These copies leave out some clones; in studies compared against another copy, an unresolved V gene accounts for under half, and the cause of the remainder is not known. Clone size and V and J calls were adopted from that table, with D and trimming inferred from the DNA. The sample records approximately 91,000 clones, about 76% of which are singletons. The ten top clones hold around 9.4% of the sample.

On this clone: There is no known antigen for this receptor. Within one base of it there is no much larger clone, and no base qualities were kept.

Collaborating institutions collected whole blood in K2EDTA tubes following their own protocols. For TCRbeta analysis, collaborators shipped samples as frozen whole blood, isolated PBMCs, or DNA extracted from either of those sample types. Per the germline V gene, KGHSH is the CDR1 and LQKENI is the CDR2. Deletion took 6 bases off V and 0 bases off J, with a span of 2 bases between the germline ends. There are 11 amino acids in the CDR3, from cysteine to phenylalanine inclusive. Only CDR3 DNA remains: 33 bases, in frame from the first base. The sequenced sample was peripheral blood. This receptor chain uses TRBV18 and TRBJ2-5; there is no confident call for the D gene. The TCR originated in a woman aged 80 or older with acute or convalescent COVID-19. The nucleotides read TGTGCCAGCTCCGACCAAGAGACCCAGTACTTC. Its coded protein is CASSDQETQYF. Outside the CDR3, residues come from the reference TRBV18 and TRBJ2-5 proteins, so the full variable domain is: NAGVMQNPRHLVRRRGQEARLRCSPMKGHSHVYWYRQLPEEGLKFMVYLQKENIIDESGMPKERFSAEFPKEGPSILRIQQVVRGDSAAYFCASSDQETQYFGPGTRLLVL.